The 27 T cell receptor beta chains presented below share a single source sample, sequenced in a study of T cell responses to AZD1222 COVID-19 vaccine. Some clones are missing from TCRdb's copy, which holds only in-frame ones; the method was immunoSEQ multiplex PCR. The sample carries about 190,000 clones, almost 95% recorded once. This specimen was peripheral blood, taken on day 0 of AZD1222 vaccination. These receptor sequences come from an adult in good health.

V and J are TRBV5-1 and TRBJ1-2; TRBD1 is a possible D gene (6 bases). Germline CDR1 reads SGHRS; CDR2 reads YFSETQ. V was pared by 1 base and J by 2 bases, with 15 bases between. The CDR3 length is 16 residues. The CDR3 region is CASSLTTTGRNYGYTF. CDR3 nucleotides: TGCGCCAGCAGCTTGACTACGACAGGACGGAACTATGGCTACACCTTC.

Here the CDR3 DNA reads TGTGCCAGCAGTTACTCCGGTGGGACCGAGCAGTACTTC. The encoded protein is CASSYSGGTEQYF. This chain connects TRBV6-2 or TRBV6-3 to TRBJ2-7; D is tentatively TRBD1 or TRBD2 (5 bases each). Trimming took 0 bases from V and 6 from J, leaving 9 bases between them. The V gene's germline CDR1 is MNHEY and CDR2 SVGEGT. This CDR3 contains 13 residues.

The chain is built from TRBV7-2 and TRBJ2-2; TRBD2 agrees at 11 bases. This CDR3 is built from 15 residues. Germline CDR1 SGHTA, CDR2 FQGNSA. After removal of 6 bases from V and 2 bases from J, the junction contained 2 bases not matched to a gene. CDR3 amino acids: CASSSGGGNTGELFF. The CDR3 nucleotides are TGTGCCAGCAGTAGCGGGGGGGGAAACACCGGGGAGCTGTTTTTT.

The chain recombines TRBV25-1 with TRBJ1-1; 12 nucleotides agree with TRBD1. This CDR3 comprises 15 residues. Germline V gene lookup returns CDR1 MGHDK and CDR2 SYGVNS. Trimming removed 8 bases from V and 4 bases from J; junction bases left unmatched: 8. The CDR3 is CASETAGQGATEAFF. In DNA, the CDR3 is TGTGCCAGCGAAACCGCGGGACAGGGGGCCACTGAAGCTTTCTTT. Full variable domain (remainder filled in from reference TRBV25-1 and TRBJ1-1): EADIYQTPRYLVIGTGKKITLECSQTMGHDKMYWYQQDPGMELHLIHYSYGVNSTEKGDLSSESTVSRIRTEHFPLTLESARPSHTSQYLCASETAGQGATEAFFGQGTRLTVV.

Only one count was recorded for this clone. The chain has TRBV14 and TRBJ1-6; unclear D gene. This CDR3 is 14 amino acids long. Trimming shortened V by 4 bases and J by 4 bases, and 8 bases separated the two germline ends. Looked up from germline, CDR1 is SGHDN and CDR2 is FVKESK. This CDR3 reads CASSPGRYNSPLHF. The CDR3 DNA reads TGTGCCAGCAGCCCTGGCAGATATAATTCACCCCTCCACTTT.

The chain recombines TRBV7-3 with TRBJ2-2; tentatively, D is TRBD2 (5 bases). CDR1 SGHTA and CDR2 FQGTGA come from the germline V gene. Trimming left V 5 bases short and J 5 bases short, with 9 bases between. This CDR3 has 13 amino acids. The CDR3 loop reads CASSLGSTGELFF. As DNA, the CDR3 is TGTGCCAGCAGCCTTGGGAGTACCGGGGAGCTGTTTTTT.

CDR3 DNA sequence: TGTGCCAGCACCAGGGGGGCCGTTGGGGAGCAGTACTTC. Its translation: CASTRGAVGEQYF. This chain joins TRBV6-5 and TRBJ2-7, with D tentatively TRBD1 (7 bases). This CDR3 contains 13 residues. CDR1 and CDR2 from the germline V gene are MNHEY and SVGAGI. With 7 bases removed from V and 7 bases from J, the gap between germline ends came to 17 bases.

This sequence joins TRBV24-1 and TRBJ2-3, with TRBD2 matching over 8 bases. Germline V lookup: CDR1 KGHDR, CDR2 SFDVKD. The CDR3 contains 16 residues. J gave up 6 bases and V 9 bases, and 16 bases lay outside the gene matches. In DNA, the CDR3 is TGTGCCACCGACCCCGGGGGGTCTAGCGGGCGGGATACGCAGTATTTT. Translation gives CATDPGGSSGRDTQYF.

Worth noting for this clone: Other nucleotide sequences in the sample specify the same CDR3. V and J are TRBV25-1 and TRBJ1-1, with D perhaps matching TRBD1 (5 bases). This CDR3 has 13 amino acids. The germline V and J ends were trimmed by 5 bases and 3 bases, with 10 bases remaining between them. CDR1 is MGHDK and CDR2 is SYGVNS in the germline V gene. The CDR3 DNA sequence: TGTGCCAGCAGTCGGGGGGGTGACACTGAAGCTTTCTTT. Its protein product is CASSRGGDTEAFF.

The rearrangement links TRBV18 to TRBJ1-5; D not resolved. V was shortened by 1 base and J by 7 bases, with 8 bases between the two germline ends. CDR3 length equals 13 residues. CDR1 KGHSH and CDR2 LQKENI come from the germline V gene. For the CDR3, the DNA is TGTGCCAGCTCACCACTCAGAGACCAGCCCCAGCATTTT. It encodes CASSPLRDQPQHF.

This clone was counted a single time. J is TRBJ2-7 and V is TRBV5-1; tentatively, D is TRBD2 (6 bases). Trimming left V 4 bases short and J 0 bases short, with 29 bases between. CDR3 length: 20 amino acids. Germline V gene sequence: CDR1 SGHRS, CDR2 YFSETQ. This CDR3 is CASSRPAGQGGRSSSYEQYF. The CDR3 DNA is TGCGCCAGCAGCCGTCCCGCGGGGCAGGGCGGGCGAAGCAGCTCCTACGAGCAGTACTTC.

This chain joins TRBV10-3 and TRBJ2-3; tentative D call: TRBD2 (5 bases). The CDR3 sequence is 15 residues long. With 4 bases removed from V and 2 bases from J, the gap between germline ends came to 13 bases. The germline CDR1 and CDR2 sequences are ENHRY and SYGVKD. CDR3 nucleotides: TGTGCCATCAGTGTAAGAGGGCAGTCCACAGATACGCAGTATTTT. Protein sequence: CAISVRGQSTDTQYF.

The gene calls are TRBV6-2 or TRBV6-3 and TRBJ2-7; possibly TRBD2 for D (5 bases). Germline lookup yields CDR1 MNHEY and CDR2 SVGEGT. This CDR3 is built from 14 residues. Trimming shortened V by 5 bases and J by 3 bases, and 14 bases separated the two germline ends. CDR3 sequence reads: CASSPDGESYEQYF. In DNA, the CDR3 is TGTGCCAGCAGTCCCGACGGGGAAAGCTACGAGCAGTACTTC.

The V gene is TRBV28, the J gene TRBJ1-2; 7 nucleotides line up with TRBD1. Germline CDR1 and CDR2: MDHEN and SYDVKM. V was clipped by 6 bases and J by 0 bases; unmatched bases: 7. The CDR3 totals 15 residues. CDR3 coding DNA: TGTGCCAGCAGCCTAGGGACAGCGACTAACTATGGCTACACCTTC. It encodes CASSLGTATNYGYTF.

The gene calls are TRBV9 and TRBJ1-1; D is undetermined. The CDR3 consists of 14 residues. Trimming shortened V by 1 base and J by 1 base, and 8 bases separated the two germline ends. Germline CDR1 and CDR2: SGDLS and YYNGEE. CDR3: CASSVSTGNTEAFF. The DNA for the CDR3 is TGTGCCAGCAGCGTATCAACGGGGAACACTGAAGCTTTCTTT.

The chain joins TRBV15 to TRBJ2-7; D gene unclear. Trimming took 0 bases from V and 7 from J, leaving 10 bases between them. CDR3 length: 13 amino acids. CDR1 LNHNV and CDR2 YYDKDF come from the germline V gene (reference sequence). CDR3 in DNA: TGTGCCACCAGCAGAGACAATCAGCGAGAGCAGTACTTC. Encoded protein: CATSRDNQREQYF. Using reference TRBV15 and TRBJ2-7 for the parts outside the CDR3, the full variable domain is DAMVIQNPRYQVTQFGKPVTLSCSQTLNHNVMYWYQQKSSQAPKLLFHYYDKDFNNEADTPDNFQSRRPNTSFCFLDIRSPGLGDTAMYLCATSRDNQREQYFGPGTRLTVT.

J is TRBJ2-1 and V is TRBV9, with D unclear. The CDR3 has 15 amino acids. Germline CDR1 is SGDLS and CDR2 is YYNGEE. V lost 3 bases and J 7 bases, leaving 17 bases between the germline ends. The CDR3 coding sequence is TGTGCCAGCAGCGATTCGTTTGGGGTAGGGAATGAGCAGTTCTTC. Amino acids: CASSDSFGVGNEQFF.

This clone was detected once. The rearrangement joins TRBV28 to TRBJ1-4; D is ambiguous. The CDR3 is 13 residues long. Germline CDR1 is MDHEN and CDR2 is SYDVKM. V gave up 5 bases and J gave up 3 bases, with 7 bases separating them. CDR3 region: CASSGFSNEKLFF. CDR3 sequence (DNA): TGTGCCAGCAGTGGATTCTCTAATGAAAAACTGTTTTTT.

This clone was observed a single time. The CDR3 reads CASSISGNYGYTF. The CDR3 nucleotides read TGTGCCAGCAGTATCTCGGGAAACTATGGCTACACCTTC. J is TRBJ1-2 and V is TRBV2, with D uncertain. Germline V gene data show CDR1 as SNHLY and CDR2 as FYNNEI. V lost 5 bases to trimming and J lost 2 bases, with 9 bases between them. CDR3 size: 13 residues.

V usage is TRBV5-4 and J usage is TRBJ1-1; unclear D gene. The CDR3 has 13 residues. Germline lookup yields CDR1 SGHNT and CDR2 YYREEE (reference sequence). V lost 2 bases, J lost 6 bases, and 11 bases lay in between. CDR3 sequence: CASSFPESAEAFF. CDR3 sequence (DNA): TGTGCCAGCAGCTTTCCGGAGAGCGCTGAAGCTTTCTTT.

The chain carries TRBV11-3 and TRBJ2-1; 10 positions agree with TRBD2. This CDR3 spans 16 amino acids. From germline, CDR1 is SGHNT and CDR2 YENEEA. The trim removed 5 bases at V and 4 bases at J, leaving 8 bases unmatched. CDR3 region: CASSVRGLALYNEQFF. CDR3 sequence (DNA): TGTGCCAGCAGCGTGAGGGGACTAGCGCTTTACAATGAGCAGTTCTTC.

The chain combines TRBV12-3 or TRBV12-4 with TRBJ2-4; D might be TRBD1 or TRBD2, each matching 5 bases. The CDR3 contains 11 residues. V shed 8 bases and J shed 10 bases, with 12 bases lying between them. The CDR3 DNA follows: TGTGCCAGCGGGGGTTCCTGGATTCAGTACTTC. Translation: CASGGSWIQYF.

The chain is built from TRBV9 and TRBJ2-5; D is possibly TRBD2 (6 bases). Germline V gives CDR1 SGDLS, CDR2 YYNGEE. Trimming cost V 4 bases and J 5 bases, with 15 bases left between them. This CDR3 region has 14 residues. Here the CDR3 DNA reads TGTGCCAGCAGCCAGACACTAAGCGGGGAGACCCAGTACTTC. It codes for CASSQTLSGETQYF.

The chain is built from TRBV6-5 and TRBJ1-3; D may be TRBD1 (6 bases). The V gene lost 0 bases and the J gene lost 0 bases, with 9 bases spanning the gap. The CDR3 covers 16 residues. CDR1 and CDR2 (germline): MNHEY, SVGAGI. CDR3 region: CASSYSGQGSGNTIYF. The CDR3 DNA reads TGTGCCAGCAGTTACTCGGGACAAGGCTCTGGAAACACCATATATTTT.

The V gene is TRBV7-2, the J gene TRBJ2-7; a possible D gene is TRBD2 (6 bases). This CDR3 has 14 amino acids. V lost 8 bases and J 4 bases, leaving 18 bases between the germline ends. Germline V gives CDR1 SGHTA, CDR2 FQGNSA. CDR3 in amino acids: CASGSGYESYEQYF. Written as DNA, the CDR3 is TGTGCCAGCGGCAGCGGGTACGAATCATACGAGCAGTACTTC.

V gene TRBV28 combines with J gene TRBJ1-4, with D tentatively TRBD1 (6 bases). The CDR3 runs to 15 residues. Looked up from germline, CDR1 is MDHEN and CDR2 is SYDVKM. Between the trimmed V and J ends, which lost 6 bases and 8 bases, there was a span of 19 bases. CDR3 amino acids: CASSLNYRELEKLFF. DNA for the CDR3: TGTGCCAGCAGCCTTAACTACAGGGAGTTGGAAAAACTGTTTTTT.

The genes are TRBV3-1 (or the pseudogene TRBV3-2) and TRBJ2-7; TRBD1 matches at 7 bases. This CDR3 is 13 amino acids long. The J segment lost 7 bases and the V segment lost 5 bases, leaving 8 bases of the junction unmatched. Per germline, CDR1 LGHDT and CDR2 YNNKEL (reference sequence). CDR3 nucleotide sequence: TGTGCCAGCAGCGTCGGGACAGTTAGGGAGCAGTACTTC. Its translation: CASSVGTVREQYF.